The clone carrying this T cell receptor beta chain was counted ten times or more. Its matching antigen is unknown. The data were taken from a study of T cells after yellow fever vaccination. In the study overall: When fractions had low cell numbers, they were prepared with SMART-Seq v4 Ultra Low Input.

Each CDR3 protein is one row after TCRdb ran MiXCR on the 5' RACE reads. This table holds 200,000 to 300,000 distinct CDR3 sequences, 6.7% found once. Study-level points and caveats: Among all clonotypes, a small share was observed in both CD4 and CD8 compartments. Reappearance after the booster was seen for most primary-vaccination clones, at 95% to 96% CD4 and 85% to 90% CD8. Abundant clonotypes from the bulk population could get into FACS-sorted repertoires as contaminants.

V lost 5 bases and J 2 bases, leaving 15 bases between the germline ends. Germline V gene lookup returns CDR1 MNHEY and CDR2 SMNVEV (reference sequence). The CDR3 is 15 residues long. The specimen comprised CD4+ T cells sorted from PBMCs, sampled on the day of the yellow fever booster vaccination. The receptor was isolated from a man aged 25-40 years who received the YFV17D yellow fever vaccine. The chain employs TRBV27 and TRBJ2-5, with D possibly being TRBD2 (5 bases). The CDR3 nucleotides read TGTGCCAGCAGTCACGGACTCGTAGGGCAAGAGACCCAGTACTTC. Translated: CASSHGLVGQETQYF.